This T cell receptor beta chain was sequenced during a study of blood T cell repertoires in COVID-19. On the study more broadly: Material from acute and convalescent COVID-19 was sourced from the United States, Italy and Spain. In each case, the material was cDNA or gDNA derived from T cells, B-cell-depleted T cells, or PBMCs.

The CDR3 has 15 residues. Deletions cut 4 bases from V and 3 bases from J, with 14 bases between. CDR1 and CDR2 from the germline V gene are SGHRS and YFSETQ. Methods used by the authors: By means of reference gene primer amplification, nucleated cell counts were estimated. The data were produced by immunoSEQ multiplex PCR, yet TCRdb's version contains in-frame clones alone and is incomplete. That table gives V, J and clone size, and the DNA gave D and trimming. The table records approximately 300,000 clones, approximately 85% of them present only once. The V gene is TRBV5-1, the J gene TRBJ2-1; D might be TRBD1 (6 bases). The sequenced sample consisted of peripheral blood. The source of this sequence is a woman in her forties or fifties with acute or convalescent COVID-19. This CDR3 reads CASSKDRTIYNEQFF. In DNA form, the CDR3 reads TGCGCCAGCAGCAAGGACAGAACGATCTACAATGAGCAGTTCTTC.